This T cell receptor beta chain was retrieved from a study of cytomegalovirus exposure and HLA in healthy donors. As regards this clone: Its antigen remains unknown.

PCR amplification relied on 60 Vbeta primers (plus 13 Jbeta primers). Clones were read by immunoSEQ multiplex PCR, and TCRdb kept only the in-frame ones, dropping some. This sample carries 100,000 to 150,000 clones, about 10% of them seen once, and the ten largest clones take around 4.6%. Findings and caveats of the study: From TCR beta sequences, most subjects' HLA-A and HLA-B alleles were reportedly predicted accurately. In vitro assays verified that a few CMV-associated chains recognized CMV antigens specifically. The majority of CMV-associated TCR beta chains were reported as apparently HLA-restricted in a later analysis.

Sequenced material: PBMCs. The source of this sequence is a woman under 30 in good health and CMV-seropositive.

CDR3 in DNA: TGTGCCAGCAGGGCCGCGGAAACCGAAAATCAGCCCCAGCATTTT. Translated: CASRAAETENQPQHF. This rearrangement joins TRBV2 to TRBJ1-5; D is unresolved. Germline lookup yields CDR1 SNHLY and CDR2 FYNNEI. V lost 6 bases to trimming and J lost 4 bases, with 16 bases between them. CDR3 length: 15 amino acids. Together with reference TRBV2 and TRBJ1-5, the CDR3 gives the full variable domain: EPEVTQTPSHQVTQMGQEVILRCVPISNHLYFYWYRQILGQKVEFLVSFYNNEISEKSEIFDDQFSVERPDGSNFTLKIRSTKLEDSAMYFCASRAAETENQPQHFGDGTRLSIL.